This T cell receptor (beta chain) was retrieved from a study of shared clonotypes between healthy human individuals. Genomic DNA from each subset was divided evenly over several immunoSEQ plates. Produced via immunoSEQ multiplex PCR; TCRdb's table is partial and in-frame only. The table lists roughly 2,500,000 clones, 93% of them singletons, with roughly 0.39% in the top ten. Overall study findings and caveats: A reduction in generation probabilities was seen for non-shared clonotypes relative to those shared by all four donors.

Comments on this clone: Its matching antigen is unknown.

This CDR3 spans 14 amino acids. Per germline, CDR1 MNHNS and CDR2 SASEGT. V shed 7 bases and J 3 bases; nucleotides not matched to a gene: 6. This TCR was sampled from a man aged 18 to 30 in good health. Some clones in this sample may be carry-over from other donors' samples. Sequenced material: naive CD4+ T cells from PBMCs. Indicated subset: CD45RA+ positively selected. The chain is built from TRBV6-1 and TRBJ2-1, with TRBD1 identical over 7 bases. The DNA of the CDR3 is TGTGCCAGCACCGAGGGGGACAGCTACAATGAGCAGTTCTTC. This encodes CASTEGDSYNEQFF.